Listed below are T cell receptor beta chains from one sample, sequenced in a study of control samples from healthy donors and cancer patients. Profiling relied on immunoSEQ multiplex PCR, and the TCRdb table lists in-frame clones only, not all of them. The sample has about 140,000 clones, just under 95% seen once. Sequencing used blood. These TCRs come from a man aged 30-40 years in good health. The CDR3 runs from the conserved cysteine through the conserved F or W. The order of the fields is V gene, clone size, CDR3 length, J gene, D gene, CDR3 DNA, CDR3 protein. D genes are given only for firm matches. For some rows the clone size is stated as once, few or many, or as a class when expanded; others skip it.

V: TRBV9; size: once; length: 14; J: TRBJ2-7; D: NA; DNA: TGTGCCAGCAGCCCCCAAGACAGAAATTACGAGCAGTACTTC; CDR3: CASSPQDRNYEQYF
V: TRBV2; size: NA; length: 12; J: TRBJ1-2; D: NA; DNA: TGTGCCAGCAGACAGAAAAACTATGGCTACACCTTC; CDR3: CASRQKNYGYTF
V: TRBV7-9; size: NA; length: 14; J: TRBJ2-7; D: TRBD2; DNA: TGTGCCAGCAGCCGGGGACTAGCGGGATACGAGCAGTACTTC; CDR3: CASSRGLAGYEQYF
V: TRBV19; size: NA; length: 19; J: TRBJ2-1; D: TRBD2; DNA: TGTGCCAGTAGTATATCAAGATTTTTAGGACTAGCTGACTACAATGAGCAGTTCTTC; CDR3: CASSISRFLGLADYNEQFF
V: TRBV29-1; size: NA; length: 14; J: TRBJ2-7; D: TRBD2; DNA: TGCAGCGTTGAAGGTCTAGCGGGAGCCTACGAGCAGTACTTC; CDR3: CSVEGLAGAYEQYF
V: TRBV10-2; size: NA; length: 12; J: TRBJ2-7; D: NA; DNA: TGCGCCAGCAGACACGTAGGGTACGAGCAGTACTTC; CDR3: CASRHVGYEQYF
V: TRBV11-3; size: once; length: 16; J: TRBJ2-5; D: NA; DNA: TGTGCCAGCAGCTTAGGGGGCGGCGGGTGGAAAGAGACCCAGTACTTC; CDR3: CASSLGGGGWKETQYF
V: TRBV2; size: NA; length: 16; J: TRBJ2-2; D: TRBD2; DNA: TGTGCCAGCAGTGCCCTGTTTGGCGGGAGCCCCGGGGAGCTGTTTTTT; CDR3: CASSALFGGSPGELFF
V: TRBV15; size: NA; length: 16; J: TRBJ1-5; D: TRBD1; DNA: TGTGCCACCAGGGATTACACAGGGGGTCCGGGTCAGCCCCAGCATTTT; CDR3: CATRDYTGGPGQPQHF
V: TRBV6-5; size: NA; length: 16; J: TRBJ2-6; D: NA; DNA: TGTGCCAGCAGTTACTCGTTCGCCTCTGGGGCCAACGTCCTGACTTTC; CDR3: CASSYSFASGANVLTF
V: TRBV13; size: NA; length: 14; J: TRBJ2-1; D: TRBD1; DNA: TGTGCCAGCAGCACCGGGACAGGATACAATGAGCAGTTCTTC; CDR3: CASSTGTGYNEQFF
V: TRBV5-8; size: NA; length: 13; J: TRBJ2-7; D: NA; DNA: TGTGCCAGCAGCTTGGCCCAGAGGTACGAGCAGTACTTC; CDR3: CASSLAQRYEQYF
V: TRBV10-3; size: NA; length: 13; J: TRBJ1-4; D: NA; DNA: TGTGCCATCAGGGGACGGTCGGATGAAAAACTGTTTTTT; CDR3: CAIRGRSDEKLFF
V: TRBV7-2; size: NA; length: 15; J: TRBJ1-1; D: NA; DNA: TGTGCCAGCAGCTTAACACAGAAGCAGAACACTGAAGCTTTCTTT; CDR3: CASSLTQKQNTEAFF
V: TRBV5-6; size: NA; length: 16; J: TRBJ2-3; D: NA; DNA: TGTGCCAGCAGCTTGAGTCGGGAGTTCGGCACAGATACGCAGTATTTT; CDR3: CASSLSREFGTDTQYF
V: TRBV5-6; size: NA; length: 18; J: TRBJ1-5; D: TRBD1; DNA: TGTGCCAGCAGCTCATCGGACAGGGGAAGTACTAGCAATCAGCCCCAGCATTTT; CDR3: CASSSSDRGSTSNQPQHF
V: TRBV27; size: NA; length: 16; J: TRBJ1-6; D: NA; DNA: TGTGCCAGCAGAAAACTGGGGGTGACCTATAATTCACCCCTCCACTTT; CDR3: CASRKLGVTYNSPLHF
V: TRBV29-1; size: few; length: 14; J: TRBJ2-1; D: NA; DNA: TGCAGCGTTGAAACTACACTGGACTACAATGAGCAGTTCTTC; CDR3: CSVETTLDYNEQFF
V: TRBV7-2; size: NA; length: 16; J: TRBJ2-1; D: TRBD2; DNA: TGTGCCAGCAGCTTAGAGCCTGCACTAGCGGGCAATGAGCAGTTCTTC; CDR3: CASSLEPALAGNEQFF
V: TRBV6-5; size: NA; length: 14; J: TRBJ1-5; D: NA; DNA: TGTGCCAGCATTCTCAGCGAGGGGAGCGAGCCCCAGCATTTT; CDR3: CASILSEGSEPQHF
V: TRBV7-9; size: NA; length: 16; J: TRBJ2-5; D: TRBD2; DNA: TGTGCCAGCGGCCCCTGGAGGCTAGCGGGAGGAGAGACCCAGTACTTC; CDR3: CASGPWRLAGGETQYF
V: TRBV4-2; size: NA; length: 14; J: TRBJ1-2; D: NA; DNA: TGTGCCAGCAGCCAAGGCACGGGTTCTCATGGCTACACCTTC; CDR3: CASSQGTGSHGYTF
V: TRBV7-9; size: once; length: 13; J: TRBJ2-7; D: NA; DNA: TGTGCCAGCAGCTTAATGGCTACGGACGAGCAGTACTTC; CDR3: CASSLMATDEQYF
V: TRBV7-2; size: NA; length: 16; J: TRBJ2-7; D: NA; DNA: TGTGCCAGCAGCTTAGCGGTAACCAGGGGAAACTACGAGCAGTACTTC; CDR3: CASSLAVTRGNYEQYF
V: TRBV28; size: NA; length: 14; J: TRBJ2-1; D: TRBD2; DNA: TGTGCCAGCAGTAAAAGGCGGGAGGGGGTTCGGCAGTTCTTC; CDR3: CASSKRREGVRQFF
V: TRBV5-5; size: NA; length: 16; J: TRBJ2-4; D: NA; DNA: TGTGCCAGCAGCCCTCGGGTCTCGGGAGCCAAAAACATTCAGTACTTC; CDR3: CASSPRVSGAKNIQYF
V: TRBV7-2; size: NA; length: 15; J: TRBJ2-1; D: TRBD2; DNA: TGTGCCAGCAGCCCGGACGGCGGGAGGGCCAACGAGCAGTTCTTC; CDR3: CASSPDGGRANEQFF
V: TRBV14; size: NA; length: 15; J: TRBJ2-1; D: NA; DNA: TGTGCCAGCAGCCAAATAACGACTCAATCCCGGGAGCAGTTCTTC; CDR3: CASSQITTQSREQFF
V: TRBV29-1; size: NA; length: 15; J: TRBJ1-1; D: NA; DNA: TGCAGTACTACAGGGTCGAAGGGGCTGAACACTGAAGCTTTCTTT; CDR3: CSTTGSKGLNTEAFF
V: TRBV9; size: NA; length: 18; J: TRBJ1-3; D: TRBD1; DNA: TGTGCCAGCAGCGCGAGAACCCGGGACAGGGGGTCAGGAAACACCATATATTTT; CDR3: CASSARTRDRGSGNTIYF
V: TRBV7-2; size: once; length: 16; J: TRBJ2-5; D: TRBD1; DNA: TGTGCCAGCAGCCCTGATTTGGGACAGGGAGGTGAGACCCAGTACTTC; CDR3: CASSPDLGQGGETQYF
V: TRBV10-2; size: NA; length: 14; J: TRBJ1-1; D: NA; DNA: TGCGCCAGCAGAGGTATGACAGTGCCCACTGAAGCTTTCTTT; CDR3: CASRGMTVPTEAFF
V: TRBV6-4; size: NA; length: 16; J: TRBJ2-1; D: TRBD2; DNA: TGTGCCAGCAGTTCTTCTAGCGGGGGCTCCTACAATGAGCAGTTCTTC; CDR3: CASSSSSGGSYNEQFF
V: TRBV6-6; size: NA; length: 13; J: TRBJ2-7; D: NA; DNA: TGTGCCAGCAGTCGGGCAGGGAGCTACGAGCAGTACTTC; CDR3: CASSRAGSYEQYF
V: TRBV5-6; size: few; length: 15; J: TRBJ1-5; D: TRBD1; DNA: TGTGCCAGCAGCTTGACAGGGGAGGGTGGACAGCCCCAGCATTTT; CDR3: CASSLTGEGGQPQHF
V: TRBV11-2; size: NA; length: 16; J: TRBJ1-1; D: NA; DNA: TGTGCCAGCAGCTTGATGCCAGGGGATCCGAACACTGAAGCTTTCTTT; CDR3: CASSLMPGDPNTEAFF
V: TRBV11-2; size: NA; length: 12; J: TRBJ2-1; D: NA; DNA: TGTGCCAGCAGCTTAGATTGGGGCGCCGGGTTCTTC; CDR3: CASSLDWGAGFF
V: TRBV18; size: NA; length: 17; J: TRBJ2-3; D: TRBD2; DNA: TGTGCCAGCTCACTAGAACTAGCGGGAGGAGGTGCAGATACGCAGTATTTT; CDR3: CASSLELAGGGADTQYF
V: TRBV4-3; size: NA; length: 14; J: TRBJ1-2; D: NA; DNA: TGCGCCAGCAGCCAAGGGCGGACTAACTATGGCTACACCTTC; CDR3: CASSQGRTNYGYTF
V: TRBV19; size: NA; length: 12; J: TRBJ2-2; D: NA; DNA: TGTGCCAGTAATGCGGGACTCGGGGAGCTGTTTTTT; CDR3: CASNAGLGELFF
V: TRBV5-4; size: NA; length: 15; J: TRBJ2-7; D: NA; DNA: TGTGCCAGCAGCGTTACTTGGGAGAAATCTTACGAGCAGTACTTC; CDR3: CASSVTWEKSYEQYF
V: TRBV19; size: once; length: 14; J: TRBJ2-2; D: TRBD2; DNA: TGTGCCAGTAAGGCTAGCGGCAACACCGGGGAGCTGTTTTTT; CDR3: CASKASGNTGELFF
V: TRBV6-5; size: NA; length: 14; J: TRBJ1-2; D: NA; DNA: TGTGCCAGCAGCCTCCGTAGGGGCAGCTATGGCTACACCTTC; CDR3: CASSLRRGSYGYTF
V: TRBV6-5; size: NA; length: 13; J: TRBJ2-7; D: NA; DNA: TGTGCCAGCAGTTACGCCGATGGGGGCGAGCAGTACTTC; CDR3: CASSYADGGEQYF
V: TRBV28; size: NA; length: 13; J: TRBJ2-1; D: NA; DNA: TGTGCCAGCAGTGACCTCCGGAGTTTCGAGCAGTTCTTC; CDR3: CASSDLRSFEQFF